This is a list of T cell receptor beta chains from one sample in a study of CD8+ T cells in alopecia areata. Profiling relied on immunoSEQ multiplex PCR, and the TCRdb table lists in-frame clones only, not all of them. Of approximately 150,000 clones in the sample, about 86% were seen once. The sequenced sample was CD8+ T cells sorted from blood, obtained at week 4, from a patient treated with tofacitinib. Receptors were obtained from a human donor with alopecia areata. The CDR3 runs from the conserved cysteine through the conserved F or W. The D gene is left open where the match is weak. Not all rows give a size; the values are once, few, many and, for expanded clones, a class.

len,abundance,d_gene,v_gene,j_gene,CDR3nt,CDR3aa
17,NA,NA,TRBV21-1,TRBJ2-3,TGTGCCAGCAGCAAAACCTACGGGAGGGGGGGTTCAGATACGCAGTATTTT,CASSKTYGRGGSDTQYF
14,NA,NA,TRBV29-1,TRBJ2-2,TGCAGCGTACGAGGGGGGGCCAGCACCGGGGAGCTGTTTTTT,CSVRGGASTGELFF
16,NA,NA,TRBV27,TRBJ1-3,TGTGCCAGCAGTTTCCGGTCCCCCCCCTCTGGAAACACCATATATTTT,CASSFRSPPSGNTIYF
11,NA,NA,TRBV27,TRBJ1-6,TGTGCCAGCAGTTTCGGTTCGGCCCTCCACTTT,CASSFGSALHF
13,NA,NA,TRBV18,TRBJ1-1,TGTGCCAGCTCTCTAGCTACAGGGACTGAAGCTTTCTTT,CASSLATGTEAFF
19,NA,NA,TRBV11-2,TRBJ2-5,TGTGCCAGCAGCTTAGATAGGTTTGGCGGCAAACCCCGAGGGAAGACCCAGTACTTC,CASSLDRFGGKPRGKTQYF
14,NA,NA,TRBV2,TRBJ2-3,TGTGCCAGCAGTGACGGCGGGGCCACAGATACGCAGTATTTT,CASSDGGATDTQYF
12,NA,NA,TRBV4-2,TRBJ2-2,TGTGCCAGCAGCTCGGGAGATGGGGAGCTGTTTTTT,CASSSGDGELFF
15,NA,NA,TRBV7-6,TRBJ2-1,TGTGCCAGCAGCTTGGGGCAGGGACCCTACAATGAGCAGTTCTTC,CASSLGQGPYNEQFF
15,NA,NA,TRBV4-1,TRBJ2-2,TGCGCCAGCAGCCGCACGACTACGAACACCGGGGAGCTGTTTTTT,CASSRTTTNTGELFF
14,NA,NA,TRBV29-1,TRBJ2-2,TGCAGCGTGGTACCGGGATCGGGGGCCAGGGAGCTGTTTTTT,CSVVPGSGARELFF
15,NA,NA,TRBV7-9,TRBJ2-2,TGTGCCAGCAAAATTCCCGGGGAACGTACCGGGGAGCTGTTTTTT,CASKIPGERTGELFF
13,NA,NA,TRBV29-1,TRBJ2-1,TGCAGCGTTGAGGGTGGGGCCTACAATGAGCAGTTCTTC,CSVEGGAYNEQFF
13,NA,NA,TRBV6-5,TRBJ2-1,TGTGCCAGCAGTGACACGGCTAACAATGAGCAGTTCTTC,CASSDTANNEQFF
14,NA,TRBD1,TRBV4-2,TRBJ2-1,TGTGCCAGCAGCCGAGGGACAGGGTACAATGAGCAGTTCTTC,CASSRGTGYNEQFF
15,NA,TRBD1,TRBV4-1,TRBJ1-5,TGCGCCAGCAGCCAAGGGGGACAGGACAATCAGCCCCAGCATTTT,CASSQGGQDNQPQHF
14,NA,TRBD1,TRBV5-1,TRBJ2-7,TGCGCCAGCAGCTGGGGACAGGGAAGTGGCGAGCAGTACTTC,CASSWGQGSGEQYF
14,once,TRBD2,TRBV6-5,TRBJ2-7,TGTGCCAGCAGTTCTAGCGGGAGGTCCTACGAGCAGTACTTC,CASSSSGRSYEQYF
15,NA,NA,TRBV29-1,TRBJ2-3,TGCAGCACTACACCCCGTGGGGGAGAATCAGATACGCAGTATTTT,CSTTPRGGESDTQYF
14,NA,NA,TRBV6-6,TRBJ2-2,TGTGCCAGCAGTTATCAATCGGGGTCCGGGGAGCTGTTTTTT,CASSYQSGSGELFF
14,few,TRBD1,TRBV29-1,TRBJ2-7,TGCAGCGTTGTTGTGACAGGGGGAGCCTACGAGCAGTACTTC,CSVVVTGGAYEQYF
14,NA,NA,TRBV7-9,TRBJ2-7,TGTGCCAGCAGCTTAGTTGGGCAGACCTACGAGCAGTACTTC,CASSLVGQTYEQYF
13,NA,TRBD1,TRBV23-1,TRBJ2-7,TGCGCCAGCAGGACAGGGGATGTGGACGAGCAGTACTTC,CASRTGDVDEQYF
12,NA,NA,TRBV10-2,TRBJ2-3,TGCGCCAGCAATGAGGGAGCGGATACGCAGTATTTT,CASNEGADTQYF
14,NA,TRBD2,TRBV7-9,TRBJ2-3,TGTGCCGGACTCCCTAGCGGGAGTGGGGATACGCAGTATTTT,CAGLPSGSGDTQYF
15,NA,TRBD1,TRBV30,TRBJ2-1,TGTGCCTGGAGTGCCCTTCCCGGACAGGGCTATGAGCAGTTCTTC,CAWSALPGQGYEQFF
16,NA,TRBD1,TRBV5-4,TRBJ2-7,TGTGCCAGCAGCTTGGACGGACAGGGGAATCCCTACGAGCAGTACTTC,CASSLDGQGNPYEQYF
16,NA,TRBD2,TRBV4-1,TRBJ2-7,TGCGCCAGCAGCCAAGAGATAGCGGGATCTACCTACGAGCAGTACTTC,CASSQEIAGSTYEQYF
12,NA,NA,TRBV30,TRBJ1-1,TGTGCCTGGAAAGTTATGAACACTGAAGCTTTCTTT,CAWKVMNTEAFF
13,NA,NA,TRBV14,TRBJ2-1,TGTGCCAGCAGCCAAGCGGGGCTCAATGAGCAGTTCTTC,CASSQAGLNEQFF
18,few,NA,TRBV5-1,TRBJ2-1,TGCGCCAGCACCCCATTGGGACAATTCCCCAGCTCCTACAATGAGCAGTTCTTC,CASTPLGQFPSSYNEQFF
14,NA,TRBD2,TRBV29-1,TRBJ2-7,TGCAGCGTTGAAACCGGAGCGGGACCCCTCGAGCAGTACTTC,CSVETGAGPLEQYF
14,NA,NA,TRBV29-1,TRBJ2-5,TGCAGCGTTGCCTCTTATATGTACCAAGAGACCCAGTACTTC,CSVASYMYQETQYF
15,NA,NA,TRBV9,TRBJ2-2,TGTGCCAGCAGCGTAGGAGATCAACTCACCGGGGAGCTGTTTTTT,CASSVGDQLTGELFF
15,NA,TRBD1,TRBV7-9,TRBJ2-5,TGTGCCAGCAGCTTGCCGGGACAGCCAGGGGAGACCCAGTACTTC,CASSLPGQPGETQYF
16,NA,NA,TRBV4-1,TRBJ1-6,TGCGCCAGCAGCCAAGGAAATCAGGGATGGAATTCACCCCTCCACTTT,CASSQGNQGWNSPLHF
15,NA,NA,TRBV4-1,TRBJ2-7,TGCGCCAGCAGCCAAGATAGGGCCAATAGCGGAGAGCAGTACTTC,CASSQDRANSGEQYF
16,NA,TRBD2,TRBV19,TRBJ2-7,TGTGCCAGTAGTCCCTCCGGACTAGCGGGGGCCTACGAGCAGTACTTC,CASSPSGLAGAYEQYF
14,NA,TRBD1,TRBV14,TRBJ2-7,TGTGCCAGCAGCCAAGCCGGGACAGGTGGCGAGCAGTACTTC,CASSQAGTGGEQYF
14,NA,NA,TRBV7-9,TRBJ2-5,TGTGCCAGCAGCCCTTGGACAGTTCAAGAGACCCAGTACTTC,CASSPWTVQETQYF
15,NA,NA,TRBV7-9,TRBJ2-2,TGTGCCAGCAGCTCACCTGGGCCGAACACCGGGGAGCTGTTTTTT,CASSSPGPNTGELFF
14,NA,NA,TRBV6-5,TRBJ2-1,TGTGCCAGCACCCCACGCTGGCAATCCAATGAGCAGTTCTTC,CASTPRWQSNEQFF
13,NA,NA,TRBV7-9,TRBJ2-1,TGTGCCAGCAGCTTAGCGCCTTTCAATGAGCAGTTCTTC,CASSLAPFNEQFF
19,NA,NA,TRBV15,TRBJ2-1,TGTGCCACCAGCAGAGTCGGACAGCTCAGTCGAGGTTTAGGCGATGAGCAGTTCTTC,CATSRVGQLSRGLGDEQFF
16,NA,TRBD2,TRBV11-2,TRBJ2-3,TGTGCCAGCAGCCCGAAGCTAGCGGGCTGGTCAGATACGCAGTATTTT,CASSPKLAGWSDTQYF
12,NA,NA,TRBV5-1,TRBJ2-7,TGCGCCAGGACAACCAGAACCTACGAGCAGTACTTC,CARTTRTYEQYF